This T cell receptor beta chain is from a study of blood T cell repertoires in COVID-19. Study as a whole: From the United States, Italy and Spain came samples of acute and convalescent COVID-19.

Germline values: CDR1 MGHRA, CDR2 YSYEKL. V trimming: 5 bases; J trimming: 1 base; junction bases outside the gene matches: 3. CDR3 size: 14 residues. The age range of participants was 18 to 89 years, with residence in about two dozen US areas. Cohort placement rested on clinical history that participants reported themselves. In the original workflow: Estimation of nucleated cell counts was performed using reference gene primer amplification. This table comes from immunoSEQ multiplex PCR, and its TCRdb copy is limited to in-frame clones, with some not included. V and J calls and clone size are those listed in that table; D and trimming were worked out from the DNA. The table lists approximately 250,000 clones, around 93% of them singletons.

Material: PBMCs or T cells enriched from blood (not recorded which). The chain has TRBV4-1 and TRBJ2-5, with 8 positions matching TRBD2. The TCR comes from a man aged 35-49 years who had been exposed to COVID-19. As DNA, the CDR3 is TGCGCCAGCAGCTCAACTAGCGGCCAAGAGACCCAGTACTTC. This translates into CASSSTSGQETQYF.